The text below deals with one T cell receptor (beta chain). This record comes from a study of blood T cell repertoires in COVID-19. Whole-study context: Specimens from acute and convalescent COVID-19 originated in the United States, Italy and Spain.

This CDR3 contains 15 residues. The germline gives CDR1 MNHEY, CDR2 SVGAGI. The V and J ends lost 6 bases and 4 bases respectively, with 16 bases between them. Sequencing used immunoSEQ multiplex PCR; TCRdb keeps in-frame clones, though not all of them. This sample carries about 240,000 clones, about four fifths of them seen once, and the ten largest clones take around 3.5%. V usage is TRBV6-5 and J usage is TRBJ1-5, with a possible D match to TRBD1 (5 bases). Sequenced material: peripheral blood. The TCR sequence derives from a woman under 30 with acute or convalescent COVID-19. The CDR3 DNA sequence: TGTGCCAGCAGCCGCCATGGGACTGTAAATCAGCCCCAGCATTTT. It translates to CASSRHGTVNQPQHF.